The 19 T cell receptor beta chains below come from one sample, sequenced in a study of T cell clones after liver transplantation. The table came from immunoSEQ multiplex PCR; TCRdb's copy has only in-frame clones and leaves some out. The table records about 99,000 clones, about 86% of them present only once. The specimen comprised CD4+ T cells from blood, sampled around 44 months after liver transplant. The receptors here all came from a human patient who received a liver transplant. Some T cells may be supplied by the graft donor.

The chain links TRBV5-5 to TRBJ1-6; D is possibly TRBD1 (5 bases). Between the trimmed V and J ends, which lost 5 bases and 5 bases, there was a span of 20 bases. Germline CDR1 reads SGHKS; CDR2 reads YYEKEE (reference sequence). This CDR3 comprises 17 residues. The CDR3 spells CASRWSVGGDDNSPLHF. As DNA, the CDR3 is TGTGCCAGCAGGTGGTCAGTTGGAGGGGATGATAATTCACCCCTCCACTTT.

The chain employs TRBV7-2 and TRBJ1-5; the D gene is possibly TRBD1 (5 bases). The CDR3 is 17 amino acids. The V gene lost 5 bases and the J gene lost 0 bases, with 17 bases spanning the gap. Germline V gene sequence: CDR1 SGHTA, CDR2 FQGNSA. CDR3 coding DNA: TGTGCCAGCAGCACACTTCCCGGGGGGATTAGCAATCAGCCCCAGCATTTT. It codes for CASSTLPGGISNQPQHF.

The chain employs TRBV5-1 and TRBJ2-1, with no clear D. The CDR3 sequence is 12 residues long. V gave up 4 bases and J gave up 6 bases, with 8 bases separating them. The germline V gene encodes CDR1 SGHRS and CDR2 YFSETQ. The CDR3 nucleotides read TGCGCCAGCAGCGAACAGTTCAATGAGCAGTTCTTC. Its translation is CASSEQFNEQFF. The complete variable domain, with remaining parts taken from reference TRBV5-1 and TRBJ2-1, reads KAGVTQTPRYLIKTRGQQVTLSCSPISGHRSVSWYQQTPGQGLQFLFEYFSETQRNKGNFPGRFSGRQFSNSRSEMNVSTLELGDSALYLCASSEQFNEQFFGPGTRLTVL.

The gene calls are TRBV9 and TRBJ2-3; 7 nucleotides line up with TRBD2. Germline V gene lookup returns CDR1 SGDLS and CDR2 YYNGEE. This CDR3 is built from 17 residues. J lost 0 bases, V lost 6 bases, and 13 bases had no gene match. Here the CDR3 DNA reads TGTGCCAGCACCAGTAGGCCTAGCGGCACTAGCACAGATACGCAGTATTTT. Translating gives CASTSRPSGTSTDTQYF.

This chain uses TRBV5-1 with TRBJ2-7; TRBD1 aligns across 8 bases. Germline V gives CDR1 SGHRS, CDR2 YFSETQ. The ends lost 6 bases at V and 0 bases at J; junction bases unmatched: 5. The CDR3 runs 14 residues. The CDR3 reads CASTRGLSSYEQYF. The DNA of the CDR3 is TGCGCCAGCACCAGGGGGCTGAGCTCCTACGAGCAGTACTTC.

J is TRBJ2-6 and V is TRBV6-5; D is unresolved. There are 15 residues in the CDR3. Deletions cut 3 bases from V and 1 base from J, with 7 bases between. Germline CDR1 is MNHEY and CDR2 is SVGAGI. The CDR3 coding sequence is TGTGCCAGCAGTTATAGTGGGTCTGGGGCCAACGTCCTGACTTTC. Amino acid sequence: CASSYSGSGANVLTF.

The rearrangement uses TRBV7-8 and TRBJ2-4; possible D gene TRBD2, 5 bases. The germline gives CDR1 SGHVS, CDR2 FQNEAQ. V was cut by 2 bases and J by 1 base, with 21 bases left in between. The CDR3 consists of 19 residues. CDR3 nucleotides: TGTGCCAGCAGCTTATTCCGGGGAGATCCGTACCGGGCCAAAAACATTCAGTACTTC. Translating gives CASSLFRGDPYRAKNIQYF.

V gene TRBV5-4 combines with J gene TRBJ1-4; D gene ambiguous. Germline CDR1 reads SGHNT; CDR2 reads YYREEE (reference sequence). The length of the CDR3 is 14 residues. The V end was cut by 0 bases, the J end by 1 base, with 4 bases between. DNA for the CDR3: TGTGCCAGCAGCTTGGACAGAACTAATGAAAAACTGTTTTTT. Its protein product is CASSLDRTNEKLFF.

The V call is TRBV7-2, the J call TRBJ1-5; the D gene is possibly TRBD1 (5 bases). V gave up 1 base and J gave up 0 bases, with 7 bases separating them. CDR3 length equals 15 residues. CDR1 is SGHTA, CDR2 FQGNSA, per germline. Here the CDR3 DNA reads TGTGCCAGCAGCTTAGAACAGGATAGCAATCAGCCCCAGCATTTT. Its translation is CASSLEQDSNQPQHF.

The rearrangement uses TRBV6-5 and TRBJ1-1; maybe TRBD1 (5 bases). V was trimmed by 4 bases and J by 0 bases, leaving 9 bases between them. Germline V gene lookup returns CDR1 MNHEY and CDR2 SVGAGI. CDR3 length equals 14 residues. DNA for the CDR3: TGTGCCAGCAGTTTCGACAGAATGAACACTGAAGCTTTCTTT. It specifies CASSFDRMNTEAFF.

This clone has more than one count but fewer than ten. The chain is built from TRBV18 and TRBJ1-2, with unresolved D. CDR3 length: 13 amino acids. Trimming took off 3 bases at V and 5 bases at J, with 10 bases between the two ends. Germline V gene data show CDR1 as KGHSH and CDR2 as LQKENI. Here the CDR3 reads CASSPKEGYGYTF. The DNA of the CDR3 is TGTGCCAGCTCACCGAAAGAGGGTTATGGCTACACCTTC. The whole variable domain, filled in from reference TRBV18 and TRBJ1-2, reads NAGVMQNPRHLVRRRGQEARLRCSPMKGHSHVYWYRQLPEEGLKFMVYLQKENIIDESGMPKERFSAEFPKEGPSILRIQQVVRGDSAAYFCASSPKEGYGYTFGSGTRLTVV.

This chain connects TRBV5-1 to TRBJ1-6, with TRBD1 as a possible D gene (6 bases). The CDR3 has 13 residues. Deletions cut 7 bases from V and 10 bases from J, with 15 bases between. Germline-derived CDR1 and CDR2 are SGHRS and YFSETQ. This chain's CDR3 is CASGSGGGSPLHF. CDR3 in DNA: TGCGCCAGCGGTTCCGGGGGCGGGTCACCCCTCCACTTT.

The chain uses TRBV11-3 and TRBJ2-7; D is perhaps TRBD2 (5 bases). The CDR3 extends over 14 amino acids. The V end was cut by 5 bases, the J end by 0 bases, with 11 bases between. The V gene's germline CDR1 is SGHNT and CDR2 YENEEA. The CDR3 loop is CASSPAGISYEQYF. CDR3 nucleotide sequence: TGTGCCAGCAGCCCTGCGGGTATCTCCTACGAGCAGTACTTC.

The chain employs TRBV5-6 and TRBJ2-5; D remains unclear. Germline CDR1 is SGHDT and CDR2 is YYEEEE. CDR3 length: 14 residues. V lost 2 bases, J lost 1 base, and 9 bases lay in between. In nucleotides, the CDR3 is TGTGCCAGCAGCTTAGAAGGGATCCAAGAGACCCAGTACTTC. This encodes CASSLEGIQETQYF.

In its sample, this clone was seen once. The chain recombines TRBV9 with TRBJ2-2; D is unresolved. Trimming pared 6 bases from V and 1 base from J, leaving 7 bases between. The CDR3 runs 13 residues. The germline V gene encodes CDR1 SGDLS and CDR2 YYNGEE. CDR3 amino acids: CASMRLNTGELFF. CDR3 sequence (DNA): TGTGCCAGCATGAGGTTGAACACCGGGGAGCTGTTTTTT.

As for this clone: At the DNA level, this CDR3 is encoded by other sequences in the same sample as well. The J gene is TRBJ1-3, the V gene TRBV7-8; TRBD1 might be the D (5 bases). From germline, CDR1 is SGHVS and CDR2 FQNEAQ. This CDR3 has 14 amino acids. V gave up 1 base and J gave up 4 bases, with 8 bases separating them. The CDR3 spells CASSLVGGGNTIYF. CDR3 DNA sequence: TGTGCCAGCAGCTTAGTGGGGGGGGGAAACACCATATATTTT.

This clone was seen only a few times. This chain links TRBV18 with TRBJ1-1; D possibly corresponds to TRBD1 (6 bases). Between the trimmed V and J ends, which lost 3 bases and 5 bases, there was a span of 19 bases. CDR3 length equals 16 residues. Germline V lookup: CDR1 KGHSH, CDR2 LQKENI. The CDR3 sequence is CASSPTFGGQGTEAFF. DNA for the CDR3: TGTGCCAGCTCACCGACTTTCGGGGGGCAGGGGACTGAAGCTTTCTTT.

At least ten counts were recorded for this clone. The chain employs TRBV4-1 and TRBJ2-7, with 9 bases aligning to TRBD1. The CDR3 is 16 amino acids. V lost 0 bases, J lost 0 bases, and 3 bases stayed unmatched. Germline-derived CDR1 and CDR2 are MGHRA and YSYEKL. CDR3 sequence (DNA): TGCGCCAGCAGCCAAGATGCACAGGGGGCCTCCTACGAGCAGTACTTC. Amino acids: CASSQDAQGASYEQYF.

This clone was recorded only once. The rearrangement joins TRBV7-2 to TRBJ1-6, with 7 nucleotides matching TRBD1. The CDR3 runs 15 residues. Losses at the gene ends were 7 bases for V and 7 bases for J; bases not matched to a gene: 10. Germline V gene data show CDR1 as SGHTA and CDR2 as FQGNSA. CDR3 nucleotides: TGTGCCAGCACCTCAGGACAGGCCCCAAATTCACCCCTCCACTTT. This codes for CASTSGQAPNSPLHF.